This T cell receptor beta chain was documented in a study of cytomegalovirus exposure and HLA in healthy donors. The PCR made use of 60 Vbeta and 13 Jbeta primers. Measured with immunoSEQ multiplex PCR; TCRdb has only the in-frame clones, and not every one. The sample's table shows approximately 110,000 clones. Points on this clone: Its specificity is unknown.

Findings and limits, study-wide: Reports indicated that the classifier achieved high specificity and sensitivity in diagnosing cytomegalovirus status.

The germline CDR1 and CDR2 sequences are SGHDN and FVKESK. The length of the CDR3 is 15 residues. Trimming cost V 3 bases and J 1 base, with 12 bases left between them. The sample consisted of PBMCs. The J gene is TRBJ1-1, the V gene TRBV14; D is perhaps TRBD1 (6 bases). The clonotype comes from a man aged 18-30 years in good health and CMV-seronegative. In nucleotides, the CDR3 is TGTGCCAGCAGCCACGCTTGGACAGCGAACACTGAAGCTTTCTTT. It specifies CASSHAWTANTEAFF. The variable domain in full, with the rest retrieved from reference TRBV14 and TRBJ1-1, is EAGVTQFPSHSVIEKGQTVTLRCDPISGHDNLYWYRRVMGKEIKFLLHFVKESKQDESGMPNNRFLAERTGGTYSTLKVQPAELEDSGVYFCASSHAWTANTEAFFGQGTRLTVV.